This record concerns one T cell receptor (beta chain) sequence. Measured with immunoSEQ multiplex PCR; TCRdb has only the in-frame clones, and not every one. The data show about 80,000 clones, 85% to 90% seen once. This record comes from a study of control samples from healthy donors and cancer patients. Looked up from germline, CDR1 is SGHDT and CDR2 is YYEEEE. The CDR3 is 16 amino acids. The V and J ends lost 0 bases and 3 bases respectively, with 13 bases between them. Sequencing was carried out using blood. The chain carries TRBV5-6 and TRBJ2-1; D is perhaps TRBD1 (5 bases). The sequence was collected from a woman aged 55-69 years in good health. CDR3 loop: CASSLAIGVNYNEQFF. Written as DNA, the CDR3 is TGTGCCAGCAGCTTGGCCATAGGGGTTAACTACAATGAGCAGTTCTTC.